These 5 T cell receptor beta chains originate from one sample sequenced in a study of T cells after yellow fever vaccination. One entry per CDR3 protein, called by TCRdb with MiXCR from the 5' RACE reads. The repertoire holds about 10,000 distinct CDR3 sequences, with under 5% as singletons. The sequencing used PBMCs, either bulk or a sorted T-cell subset (CD4+, CD8+, memory, or dextramer-sorted; not recorded which), collected roughly 14 days after the first yellow fever vaccination. The receptors were sampled from a man between 18 and 29 years old who received the YFV17D yellow fever vaccine.

In its sample, this clonotype ranks as medium-sized (0.01 to 0.1%). The V gene is TRBV5-1, the J gene TRBJ2-7; D unclear. The length of the CDR3 is 12 residues. CDR1 is SGHRS, CDR2 YFSETQ, per germline. V lost 4 bases to trimming and J lost 7 bases, with 12 bases between them. As DNA, the CDR3 is TGCGCCAGCAGCCCCCCCGGTTGGGAGCAGTACTTC. Residues: CASSPPGWEQYF.

This clonotype was observed at least ten times. The CDR3 reads CASSFVVVGSYEQYF. The CDR3 nucleotides read TGCGCCAGCAGCTTTGTAGTTGTTGGCTCCTACGAGCAGTACTTC. This chain connects TRBV5-1 to TRBJ2-7; no firm D call. CDR1 SGHRS and CDR2 YFSETQ come from the germline V gene. The germline V and J ends were trimmed by 2 bases and 0 bases, with 12 bases remaining between them. The CDR3 spans 15 residues.

This clonotype was detected many times. The chain carries TRBV28 and TRBJ2-5, with 10 bases that match TRBD1. V lost 4 bases to trimming and J lost 5 bases; unmatched junction nucleotides: 4. Germline loops: CDR1 MDHEN, CDR2 SYDVKM. This CDR3 spans 14 amino acids. CDR3 nucleotides: TGTGCCAGCAGTTCCGGGACAGGGGAGGAGACCCAGTACTTC. This gives the protein CASSSGTGEETQYF.

This clonotype was observed at least ten times. DNA for the CDR3: TGTGCCAGCAGCTTGGGTGGGGGGTGGAATCAGCCCCAGCATTTT. This encodes CASSLGGGWNQPQHF. V gene TRBV5-6 combines with J gene TRBJ1-5, with D perhaps matching TRBD1 (5 bases). V lost 0 bases and J lost 4, with 11 bases in between. Germline V lookup: CDR1 SGHDT, CDR2 YYEEEE. The length of the CDR3 is 15 residues. Drawing the rest from reference TRBV5-6 and TRBJ1-5, the complete variable domain is DAGVTQSPTHLIKTRGQQVTLRCSPKSGHDTVSWYQQALGQGPQFIFQYYEEEERQRGNFPDRFSGHQFPNYSSELNVNALLLGDSALYLCASSLGGGWNQPQHFGDGTRLSIL.

This clonotype was seen at least ten times. J is TRBJ2-5 and V is TRBV10-2; 10 nucleotides agree with TRBD1. Germline-derived CDR1 and CDR2 are WSHSY and SAAADI. With 6 bases clipped from V and 4 bases from J, the junction kept 8 bases outside the gene matches. The CDR3 has 15 amino acids. This CDR3 reads CASSDRDRGGETQYF. CDR3 coding DNA: TGCGCCAGCAGCGACAGGGACAGGGGAGGAGAGACCCAGTACTTC.